These 27 T cell receptor beta chains were sequenced from one sample in a study of blood T cell repertoires in COVID-19. Sequencing was performed with immunoSEQ multiplex PCR; in TCRdb, only in-frame clones are kept and a portion is missing. Of 400,000 to 550,000 clones detected, roughly 91% appear once; the ten largest clones hold around 4.4%. Sequencing used peripheral blood. These receptors were obtained from a woman aged 25-40 years with acute or convalescent COVID-19.

The chain carries TRBV10-2 and TRBJ2-7; 11 positions match TRBD2. Per the germline V gene, CDR1 is WSHSY and CDR2 is SAAADI. Germline trimming cut 4 bases from V and 0 bases from J; bases unmatched to any gene: 2. There are 15 residues in the CDR3. The CDR3: CASSGLAGGSYEQYF. The CDR3 DNA is TGCGCCAGCAGTGGGCTAGCGGGGGGCTCCTACGAGCAGTACTTC.

The chain uses TRBV5-5 and TRBJ2-7; weak D call: TRBD1 (7 bases). Germline V lookup: CDR1 SGHKS, CDR2 YYEKEE (reference sequence). Trimming stripped 4 bases from V and 2 bases from J, with 22 bases between. The CDR3 is made up of 17 amino acids. The CDR3 DNA sequence: TGTGCCAGCAGCCCCACCCGAGGGGGGCAGGGGGCCTACGAGCAGTACTTC. Its protein product is CASSPTRGGQGAYEQYF. Full variable domain (missing parts from reference TRBV5-5 and TRBJ2-7): DAGVTQSPTHLIKTRGQQVTLRCSPISGHKSVSWYQQVLGQGPQFIFQYYEKEERGRGNFPDRFSARQFPNYSSELNVNALLLGDSALYLCASSPTRGGQGAYEQYFGPGTRLTVT.

This clone was observed a single time. The V and J genes are TRBV7-8 and TRBJ2-2, with D perhaps TRBD1 (5 bases). Germline V gene sequence: CDR1 SGHVS, CDR2 FQNEAQ. V was pared by 1 base and J by 6 bases, with 15 bases between. The CDR3 has 16 residues. The CDR3 protein is CASSLGLTAAPGELFF. CDR3 nucleotides: TGTGCCAGCAGCTTAGGCCTGACAGCCGCCCCCGGGGAGCTGTTTTTT.

The rearrangement joins TRBV20-1 to TRBJ1-1; D gene uncertain. The CDR3 covers 14 residues. V was pared by 3 bases and J by 0 bases, with 11 bases between. Germline V CDR1 and CDR2: DFQATT, SNEGSKA (reference sequence). The CDR3 protein is CSASPVNMNTEAFF. The CDR3 DNA sequence: TGCAGTGCTAGTCCCGTTAACATGAACACTGAAGCTTTCTTT.

V usage is TRBV5-1 and J usage is TRBJ2-3; 8 bases fit TRBD2. Germline V lookup: CDR1 SGHRS, CDR2 YFSETQ. CDR3 length: 15 amino acids. Trimming at V came to 0 bases and at J to 1 base, leaving 1 base not matched to a gene. The CDR3 sequence is CASSLDSGGTDTQYF. DNA for the CDR3: TGCGCCAGCAGCTTGGATAGCGGGGGCACAGATACGCAGTATTTT.

This clone has only one observation. J is TRBJ1-2 and V is TRBV14, with TRBD1 identical over 8 bases. The germline V gene encodes CDR1 SGHDN and CDR2 FVKESK. This CDR3 has 17 amino acids. J lost 3 bases, V lost 6 bases, and 15 bases had no gene match. CDR3 nucleotides: TGTGCCAGCAGTAATCGCGACAGGGGCTCTCGGGACTATGGCTACACCTTC. Translation gives CASSNRDRGSRDYGYTF.

The rearrangement joins TRBV11-2 to TRBJ2-5, with D possibly TRBD2 on 5 matching bases. CDR3 length: 15 residues. Per germline, CDR1 SGHAT and CDR2 FQNNGV. Trimming removed 1 base from V and 2 bases from J, with 11 bases in between. The CDR3 DNA sequence: TGTGCCAGCAGCTTAGTTTGGTCGGGGCAAGAGACCCAGTACTTC. It translates to CASSLVWSGQETQYF.

The rearrangement links TRBV6-1 to TRBJ1-3; no clear D gene. The ends were cut back, 4 bases at V and 0 bases at J, with 13 bases in the middle. Germline V lookup: CDR1 MNHNS, CDR2 SASEGT. The CDR3 has 16 residues. The CDR3 region has the DNA TGTGCCAGCAGTGGCTCACAGCAAGTCTCTGGAAACACCATATATTTT. This sequence encodes CASSGSQQVSGNTIYF.

The chain joins TRBV10-3 to TRBJ2-3; TRBD2 agrees at 8 bases. J lost 5 bases, V lost 0 bases, and 4 bases had no gene match. Germline lookup yields CDR1 ENHRY and CDR2 SYGVKD. The CDR3 has 15 amino acids. The CDR3 is CAISESGGGRDTQYF. CDR3 in DNA: TGTGCCATCAGTGAGTCGGGCGGGGGGAGAGATACGCAGTATTTT.

The CDR3, as DNA: TGTGCCAGCAGTCAAACTAGCGGGGGGGAGACCCAGTACTTC. Its translation is CASSQTSGGETQYF. J is TRBJ2-5 and V is TRBV7-2; TRBD2 aligns across 12 bases. Per the germline V gene, CDR1 is SGHTA and CDR2 is FQGNSA. The CDR3 sequence is 14 residues long. V lost 6 bases, J lost 5 bases, and 4 bases stayed unmatched.

The V call is TRBV6-5, the J call TRBJ1-2; perhaps TRBD1 as D (5 bases). CDR1 MNHEY and CDR2 SVGAGI come from the germline V gene. The ends were cut back, 8 bases at V and 2 bases at J, with 12 bases in the middle. This CDR3 is built from 13 residues. CDR3 sequence (DNA): TGTGCCAGCCGTATAGCAGGGAACTATGGCTACACCTTC. Residues: CASRIAGNYGYTF.

The chain couples TRBV5-4 to TRBJ2-5, with D possibly matching TRBD1 (5 bases). Germline CDR1 reads SGHNT; CDR2 reads YYREEE (reference sequence). This CDR3 spans 14 amino acids. Trimming left V 1 base short and J 3 bases short, with 10 bases between. This chain's CDR3 is CASSLMGREETQYF. DNA of the CDR3: TGTGCCAGCAGCTTGATGGGCAGGGAAGAGACCCAGTACTTC.

The gene calls are TRBV7-8 and TRBJ2-5, with 7 bases lining up with TRBD1. Germline trimming cut 5 bases from V and 2 bases from J; bases unmatched to any gene: 5. The germline V gene has CDR1 SGHVS and CDR2 FQNEAQ. The CDR3 has 14 amino acids. Here the CDR3 DNA reads TGTGCCAGCAGCCAAGGGACAGTACAAGAGACCCAGTACTTC. This sequence encodes CASSQGTVQETQYF.

A single count supports this clone. This rearrangement joins TRBV19 to TRBJ1-1, with D uncertain. The CDR3 totals 12 residues. V lost 3 bases and J lost 7, with 9 bases in between. Germline V lookup: CDR1 LNHDA, CDR2 SQIVND (reference sequence). The CDR3 DNA reads as TGTGCCAGTAGTATGCGCGGATATGAAGCTTTCTTT. It translates to CASSMRGYEAFF.

This clone was recorded only once. The gene calls are TRBV27 and TRBJ1-1, with D tentatively TRBD1 (6 bases). CDR1 is MNHEY and CDR2 is SMNVEV in the germline V gene (reference sequence). The CDR3 is 14 residues long. The ends were cut back, 0 bases at V and 1 base at J, with 6 bases in the middle. The CDR3 loop is CASSLSGGNTEAFF. CDR3 bases: TGTGCCAGCAGTTTATCAGGGGGGAACACTGAAGCTTTCTTT.

This chain connects TRBV18 to TRBJ1-6; D possibly corresponds to TRBD1 (5 bases). This CDR3 has 22 residues. Germline CDR1 is KGHSH and CDR2 is LQKENI. Trimming removed 0 bases from V and 0 bases from J, with 24 bases in between. Here the CDR3 DNA reads TGTGCCAGCTCACCACCGCAAGTCCCTGGGGGAGGCGATAACTCCTATAATTCACCCCTCCACTTT. Translated, it gives CASSPPQVPGGGDNSYNSPLHF.

The chain carries TRBV3-1 (or the pseudogene TRBV3-2) and TRBJ2-5; 7 nucleotides align to TRBD1. The germline gives CDR1 LGHDT, CDR2 YNNKEL (reference sequence). This CDR3 is 15 amino acids long. The ends lost 0 bases at V and 1 base at J; junction bases unmatched: 2. The CDR3 sequence is CASSQDAGGQETQYF. As DNA, the CDR3 is TGTGCCAGCAGCCAAGATGCAGGGGGCCAAGAGACCCAGTACTTC.

The chain employs TRBV9 and TRBJ2-7, with 11 bases lining up with TRBD2. The CDR3 length is 17 residues. V was pared by 1 base and J by 2 bases, with 8 bases of the junction left unmatched. Per the germline V gene, CDR1 is SGDLS and CDR2 is YYNGEE. In nucleotides, the CDR3 is TGTGCCAGCAGCGTATTTGAGACTAGCGGGGTGACCTACGAGCAGTACTTC. Translating gives CASSVFETSGVTYEQYF. Looking up the rest from reference TRBV9 and TRBJ2-7 gives the full variable domain: DSGVTQTPKHLITATGQRVTLRCSPRSGDLSVYWYQQSLDQGLQFLIQYYNGEERAKGNILERFSAQQFPDLHSELNLSSLELGDSALYFCASSVFETSGVTYEQYFGPGTRLTVT.

This clone was seen more than once but under ten times. The rearrangement joins TRBV24-1 to TRBJ2-2, with TRBD1 matching over 12 bases. The trim removed 4 bases at V and 6 bases at J, leaving 5 bases unmatched. In germline, CDR1 is KGHDR, CDR2 SFDVKD. The CDR3 has 16 residues. This CDR3 reads CATSDTGQGASGELFF. CDR3 in DNA: TGTGCCACCAGTGACACGGGACAGGGGGCCTCCGGGGAGCTGTTTTTT.

On this clone itself: Other nucleotide sequences from this sample produce the same CDR3. The chain has TRBV2 and TRBJ2-5; D is unclear. The CDR3 is 13 amino acids. Germline V gene sequence: CDR1 SNHLY, CDR2 FYNNEI. Between the trimmed V and J ends, which lost 2 bases and 3 bases, there was a span of 7 bases. The CDR3 DNA reads as TGTGCCAGCAGTGAAACTCTGAAAGAGACCCAGTACTTC. Translating gives CASSETLKETQYF. Supplemented by reference TRBV2 and TRBJ2-5, the full variable domain reads EPEVTQTPSHQVTQMGQEVILRCVPISNHLYFYWYRQILGQKVEFLVSFYNNEISEKSEIFDDQFSVERPDGSNFTLKIRSTKLEDSAMYFCASSETLKETQYFGPGTRLLVL.

The chain links TRBV3-1 (or the pseudogene TRBV3-2) to TRBJ1-4; a weak D match, TRBD1 (6 bases). With 6 bases removed from V and 4 bases from J, the gap between germline ends came to 12 bases. The CDR3 has 14 residues. Germline CDR1 and CDR2: LGHDT and YNNKEL (reference sequence). CDR3 DNA: TGTGCCAGCAGTCTAGGACAGCTTAATGAAAAACTGTTTTTT. This translates into CASSLGQLNEKLFF.

The chain recombines TRBV7-6 with TRBJ1-1; 10 bases match TRBD1. The CDR3 length is 15 residues. CDR1 is SGHVS, CDR2 FNYEAQ, per germline. Trimming removed 5 bases from V and 4 bases from J; junction bases left unmatched: 7. CDR3 in amino acids: CASSPRTGGPTEAFF. In nucleotides, the CDR3 is TGTGCCAGCAGCCCCAGGACAGGGGGACCCACTGAAGCTTTCTTT.

The CDR3 sequence is CASSWDPTSGDEQFF. CDR3 DNA sequence: TGCGCCAGCAGCTGGGACCCTACCTCGGGGGATGAGCAGTTCTTC. The chain has TRBV5-1 and TRBJ2-1; a weak D match, TRBD2 (6 bases). V lost 3 bases to trimming and J lost 8 bases, with 18 bases between them. Per germline, CDR1 SGHRS and CDR2 YFSETQ. This CDR3 has 15 residues.

The rearrangement uses TRBV27 and TRBJ1-6, with D uncertain. This CDR3 has 14 amino acids. Trimming pared 5 bases from V and 9 bases from J, leaving 14 bases between. The germline CDR1 and CDR2 sequences are MNHEY and SMNVEV (reference sequence). This CDR3 reads CASSIETRGSPLHF. In DNA form, the CDR3 reads TGTGCCAGCAGTATCGAAACACGAGGTTCACCCCTCCACTTT.

This chain connects TRBV2 to TRBJ2-2, with 8 bases that match TRBD1. The CDR3 has 15 amino acids. Per the germline V gene, CDR1 is SNHLY and CDR2 is FYNNEI. V was pared by 5 bases and J by 5 bases, with 7 bases of the junction left unmatched. Here the CDR3 DNA reads TGTGCCAGCAGTTCCGGACAGGGTAGGACCGGGGAGCTGTTTTTT. It encodes CASSSGQGRTGELFF.

The CDR3 sequence: CASSLQGAHPQETQYF. CDR3 DNA sequence: TGTGCCAGCAGCTTACAGGGGGCTCATCCCCAAGAGACCCAGTACTTC. The gene calls are TRBV11-2 and TRBJ2-5; 8 nucleotides align to TRBD1. The CDR3 length is 16 residues. V lost 2 bases to trimming and J lost 1 base; unmatched junction nucleotides: 6. Per the germline V gene, CDR1 is SGHAT and CDR2 is FQNNGV. Based on the CDR3 plus reference TRBV11-2 and TRBJ2-5, the full variable domain is EAGVAQSPRYKIIEKRQSVAFWCNPISGHATLYWYQQILGQGPKLLIQFQNNGVVDDSQLPKDRFSAERLKGVDSTLKIQPAKLEDSAVYLCASSLQGAHPQETQYFGPGTRLLVL.

This chain links TRBV7-8 with TRBJ2-5; 8 bases are shared with TRBD2. Unmatched junction bases numbered 7, after V lost 1 base and J lost 3 bases. This CDR3 spans 16 amino acids. Per the germline V gene, CDR1 is SGHVS and CDR2 is FQNEAQ. The CDR3 spells CASSLVRGLGKETQYF. The DNA of the CDR3 is TGTGCCAGCAGCTTAGTGAGGGGACTAGGGAAAGAGACCCAGTACTTC.